A selection of T cell receptor beta chains follows, all from one sample in a study of OX40 agonist ivuxolimab in advanced cancers. Profiling relied on immunoSEQ multiplex PCR, and the TCRdb table lists in-frame clones only, not all of them. The table has 70,000 to 95,000 clones, almost 90% seen once. The sequenced sample was CD4+ or CD8+ T cells sorted from blood, obtained in a trial of the OX40 agonist ivuxolimab. The receptor source for this set is an adult with an advanced solid tumor such as melanoma, head and neck, liver or kidney cancer. Each CDR3 is given without its conserved first and last residue. A D gene is named only where the DNA matches it firmly.

v_call: TRBV9
d_call: NA
j_call: TRBJ2-3
cdr3_length: 13
cdr3_aa: ASSVGVPLPDTQY

v_call: TRBV6-5
d_call: NA
j_call: TRBJ2-7
cdr3_length: 12
cdr3_aa: ASSYSSNPYEQY

v_call: TRBV28
d_call: NA
j_call: TRBJ2-7
cdr3_length: 10
cdr3_aa: ASSSGGSEQY

v_call: TRBV9
d_call: TRBD2
j_call: TRBJ2-7
cdr3_length: 12
cdr3_aa: ASSTGLAGYEQY

v_call: TRBV27
d_call: TRBD1
j_call: TRBJ1-6
cdr3_length: 13
cdr3_aa: ASSSRTGSNSPLH

v_call: TRBV5-1
d_call: NA
j_call: TRBJ2-3
cdr3_length: 15
cdr3_aa: ASSLGGGTGGTDTQY

v_call: TRBV28
d_call: TRBD2
j_call: TRBJ2-5
cdr3_length: 12
cdr3_aa: ASRLMSGRETQY

v_call: TRBV28
d_call: TRBD1
j_call: TRBJ1-2
cdr3_length: 11
cdr3_aa: ASTWGTDYGYT

v_call: TRBV4-2
d_call: NA
j_call: TRBJ2-1
cdr3_length: 15
cdr3_aa: ASSQTGTASSYNEQF

v_call: TRBV7-6
d_call: TRBD2
j_call: TRBJ2-7
cdr3_length: 15
cdr3_aa: ASSLSGTSGFIGEQY

v_call: TRBV19
d_call: TRBD2
j_call: TRBJ2-7
cdr3_length: 13
cdr3_aa: ASSIFASGGYEQY

v_call: TRBV29-1
d_call: TRBD1
j_call: TRBJ2-3
cdr3_length: 12
cdr3_aa: SVVGDLTGGTQY

v_call: TRBV9
d_call: TRBD2
j_call: TRBJ2-5
cdr3_length: 15
cdr3_aa: ASSVSSGTSGQETQY

v_call: TRBV7-2
d_call: TRBD1
j_call: TRBJ1-6
cdr3_length: 12
cdr3_aa: ASSSTGGGSPLH

v_call: TRBV30
d_call: NA
j_call: TRBJ2-1
cdr3_length: 10
cdr3_aa: AWSTTRHEQF

v_call: TRBV5-1
d_call: TRBD1
j_call: TRBJ2-7
cdr3_length: 13
cdr3_aa: ASSGGGQGAYEQY

v_call: TRBV18
d_call: NA
j_call: TRBJ1-1
cdr3_length: 12
cdr3_aa: ASSPDSRGTEAF

v_call: TRBV7-2
d_call: NA
j_call: TRBJ2-1
cdr3_length: 13
cdr3_aa: ASSDRTLGYNEQF

v_call: TRBV20-1
d_call: NA
j_call: TRBJ2-7
cdr3_length: 9
cdr3_aa: SAEAADASY

v_call: TRBV28
d_call: NA
j_call: TRBJ2-4
cdr3_length: 12
cdr3_aa: ASRFSLAKNIQY

v_call: TRBV10-3
d_call: TRBD1
j_call: TRBJ1-2
cdr3_length: 12
cdr3_aa: AISLGGGNYGYT

v_call: TRBV5-1
d_call: TRBD1
j_call: TRBJ1-4
cdr3_length: 13
cdr3_aa: ASSRPGQGNEKLF

v_call: TRBV14
d_call: NA
j_call: TRBJ1-3
cdr3_length: 14
cdr3_aa: ASSLYQGLTGNTIY

v_call: TRBV7-2
d_call: TRBD1
j_call: TRBJ2-5
cdr3_length: 11
cdr3_aa: ASGPGGRETQY

v_call: TRBV7-2
d_call: NA
j_call: TRBJ2-5
cdr3_length: 12
cdr3_aa: ASSLGRAQETQY

v_call: TRBV19
d_call: NA
j_call: TRBJ2-2
cdr3_length: 12
cdr3_aa: ASSIGGITGELF

v_call: TRBV19
d_call: NA
j_call: TRBJ2-1
cdr3_length: 12
cdr3_aa: ASSMAGGRDEQF

v_call: TRBV4-2
d_call: TRBD2
j_call: TRBJ2-2
cdr3_length: 15
cdr3_aa: ASSSLGREGRSGELF

v_call: TRBV28
d_call: NA
j_call: TRBJ1-1
cdr3_length: 10
cdr3_aa: ASGALNTEAF

v_call: TRBV2
d_call: NA
j_call: TRBJ2-7
cdr3_length: 9
cdr3_aa: ASGAAYEQY

v_call: TRBV5-1
d_call: TRBD2
j_call: TRBJ2-2
cdr3_length: 13
cdr3_aa: ASSLETSGTGELF

v_call: TRBV20-1
d_call: NA
j_call: TRBJ2-5
cdr3_length: 8
cdr3_aa: SALYETQY

v_call: TRBV5-1
d_call: NA
j_call: TRBJ2-1
cdr3_length: 14
cdr3_aa: ASSLLPGSPHNEQF

v_call: TRBV4-2
d_call: NA
j_call: TRBJ2-7
cdr3_length: 13
cdr3_aa: ASSQAGGRISEQY

v_call: TRBV11-1
d_call: NA
j_call: TRBJ2-1
cdr3_length: 12
cdr3_aa: ASSPRLGVGEQF

v_call: TRBV10-3
d_call: NA
j_call: TRBJ1-2
cdr3_length: 10
cdr3_aa: ASSEVGYGYT

v_call: TRBV2
d_call: NA
j_call: TRBJ2-7
cdr3_length: 10
cdr3_aa: ASSGTTYEQY

v_call: TRBV30
d_call: NA
j_call: TRBJ1-2
cdr3_length: 10
cdr3_aa: AWSEGGYGYT

v_call: TRBV7-2
d_call: NA
j_call: TRBJ2-2
cdr3_length: 14
cdr3_aa: ASSPLRVQYGGELF

v_call: TRBV5-1
d_call: NA
j_call: TRBJ2-1
cdr3_length: 13
cdr3_aa: ASSLAGENFNEQF